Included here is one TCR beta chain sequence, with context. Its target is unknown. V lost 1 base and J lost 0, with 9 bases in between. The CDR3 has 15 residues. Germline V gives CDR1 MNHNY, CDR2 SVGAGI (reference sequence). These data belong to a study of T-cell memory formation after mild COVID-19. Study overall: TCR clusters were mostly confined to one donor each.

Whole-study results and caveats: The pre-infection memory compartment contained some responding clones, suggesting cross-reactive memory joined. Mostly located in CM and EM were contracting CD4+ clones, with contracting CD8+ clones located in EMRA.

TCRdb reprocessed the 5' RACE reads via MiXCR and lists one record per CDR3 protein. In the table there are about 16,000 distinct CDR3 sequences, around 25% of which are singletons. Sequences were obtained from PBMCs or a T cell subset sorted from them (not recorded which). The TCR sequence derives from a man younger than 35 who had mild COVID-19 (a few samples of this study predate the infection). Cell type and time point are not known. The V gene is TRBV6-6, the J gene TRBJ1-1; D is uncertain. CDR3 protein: CASSYFGYLNTEAFF. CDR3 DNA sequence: TGTGCCAGCAGTTACTTCGGTTACCTGAACACTGAAGCTTTCTTT.